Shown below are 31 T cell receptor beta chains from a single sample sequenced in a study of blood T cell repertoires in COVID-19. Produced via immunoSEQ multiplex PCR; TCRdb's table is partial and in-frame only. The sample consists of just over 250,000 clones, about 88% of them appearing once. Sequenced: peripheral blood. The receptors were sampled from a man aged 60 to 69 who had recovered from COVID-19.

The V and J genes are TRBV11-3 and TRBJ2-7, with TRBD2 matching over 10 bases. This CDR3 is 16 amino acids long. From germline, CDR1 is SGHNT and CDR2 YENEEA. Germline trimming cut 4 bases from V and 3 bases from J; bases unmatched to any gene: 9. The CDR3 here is CASSSAPSGGRYEQYF. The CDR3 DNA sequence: TGTGCCAGCAGCTCCGCACCTAGCGGGGGTCGCTACGAGCAGTACTTC. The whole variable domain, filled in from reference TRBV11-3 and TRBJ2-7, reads EAGVVQSPRYKIIEKKQPVAFWCNPISGHNTLYWYLQNLGQGPELLIRYENEEAVDDSQLPKDRFSAERLKGVDSTLKIQPAELGDSAVYLCASSSAPSGGRYEQYFGPGTRLTVT.

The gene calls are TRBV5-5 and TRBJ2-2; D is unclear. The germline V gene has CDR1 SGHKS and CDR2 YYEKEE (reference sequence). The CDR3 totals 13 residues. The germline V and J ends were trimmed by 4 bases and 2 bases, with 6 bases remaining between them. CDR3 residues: CASSPFNTGELFF. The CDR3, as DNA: TGTGCCAGCAGCCCCTTCAACACCGGGGAGCTGTTTTTT. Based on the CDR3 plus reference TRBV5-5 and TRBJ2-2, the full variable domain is DAGVTQSPTHLIKTRGQQVTLRCSPISGHKSVSWYQQVLGQGPQFIFQYYEKEERGRGNFPDRFSARQFPNYSSELNVNALLLGDSALYLCASSPFNTGELFFGEGSRLTVL.

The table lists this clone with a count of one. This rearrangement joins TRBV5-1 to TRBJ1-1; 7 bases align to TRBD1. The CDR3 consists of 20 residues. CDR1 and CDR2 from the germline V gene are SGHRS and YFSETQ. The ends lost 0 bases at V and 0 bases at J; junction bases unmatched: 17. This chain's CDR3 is CASSLETGQVTSNMNTEAFF. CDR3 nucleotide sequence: TGCGCCAGCAGCTTGGAGACAGGACAGGTGACGTCCAACATGAACACTGAAGCTTTCTTT.

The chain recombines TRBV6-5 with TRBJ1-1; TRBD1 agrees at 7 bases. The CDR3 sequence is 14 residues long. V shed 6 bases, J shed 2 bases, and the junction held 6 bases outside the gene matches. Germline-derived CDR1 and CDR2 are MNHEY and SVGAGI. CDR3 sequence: CASSRRQGNTEAFF. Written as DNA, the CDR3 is TGTGCCAGCAGCCGTCGACAGGGTAACACTGAAGCTTTCTTT.

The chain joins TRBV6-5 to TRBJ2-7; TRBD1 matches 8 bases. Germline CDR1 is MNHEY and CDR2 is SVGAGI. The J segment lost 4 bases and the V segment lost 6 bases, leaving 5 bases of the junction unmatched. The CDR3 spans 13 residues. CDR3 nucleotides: TGTGCCAGCAGCCAGGGGGCGCGATACGAGCAGTACTTC. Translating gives CASSQGARYEQYF.

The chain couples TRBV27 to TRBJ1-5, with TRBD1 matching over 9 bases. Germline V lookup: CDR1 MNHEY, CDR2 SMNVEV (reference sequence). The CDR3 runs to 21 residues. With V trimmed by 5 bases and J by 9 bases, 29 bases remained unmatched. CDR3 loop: CASSPQPLRTGAIRTIRPQHF. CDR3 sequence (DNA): TGTGCCAGCAGTCCACAACCTCTTCGGACAGGGGCGATCCGCACAATCAGGCCCCAGCATTTT.

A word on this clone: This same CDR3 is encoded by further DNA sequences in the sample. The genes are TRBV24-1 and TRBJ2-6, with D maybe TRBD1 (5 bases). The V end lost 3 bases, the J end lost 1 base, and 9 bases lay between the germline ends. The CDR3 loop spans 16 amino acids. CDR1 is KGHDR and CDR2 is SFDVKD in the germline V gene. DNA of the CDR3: TGTGCCACCAGTGATCCGCAGGGTTCTGGGGCCAACGTCCTGACTTTC. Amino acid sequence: CATSDPQGSGANVLTF.

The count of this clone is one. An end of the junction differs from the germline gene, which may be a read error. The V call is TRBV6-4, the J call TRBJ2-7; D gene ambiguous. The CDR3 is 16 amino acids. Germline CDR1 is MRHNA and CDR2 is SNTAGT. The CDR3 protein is CASSETPFPRSNEQYF. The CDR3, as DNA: TGTGCCAGCAGTGAGACTCCTTTTCCCCGCTCCAACGAGCAGTACTTC.

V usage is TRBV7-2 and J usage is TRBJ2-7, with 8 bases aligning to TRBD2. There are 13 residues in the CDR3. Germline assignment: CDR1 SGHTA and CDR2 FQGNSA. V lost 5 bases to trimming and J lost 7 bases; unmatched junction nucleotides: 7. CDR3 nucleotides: TGTGCCAGCAGCCGGGGGGGCGGTAGTGAGCAGTACTTC. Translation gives CASSRGGGSEQYF.

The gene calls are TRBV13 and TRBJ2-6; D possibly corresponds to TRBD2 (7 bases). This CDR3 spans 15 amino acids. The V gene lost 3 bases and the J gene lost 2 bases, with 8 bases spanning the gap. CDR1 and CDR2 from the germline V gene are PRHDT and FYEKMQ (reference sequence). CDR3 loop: CASSFGGPGANVLTF. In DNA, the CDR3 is TGTGCCAGCAGCTTCGGGGGGCCTGGGGCCAACGTCCTGACTTTC.

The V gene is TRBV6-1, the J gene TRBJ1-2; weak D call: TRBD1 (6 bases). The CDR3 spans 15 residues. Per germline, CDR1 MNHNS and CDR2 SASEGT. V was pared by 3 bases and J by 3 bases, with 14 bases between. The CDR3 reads CASSDRGGRDYGYTF. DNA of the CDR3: TGTGCCAGCAGTGATCGCGGGGGGCGCGACTATGGCTACACCTTC.

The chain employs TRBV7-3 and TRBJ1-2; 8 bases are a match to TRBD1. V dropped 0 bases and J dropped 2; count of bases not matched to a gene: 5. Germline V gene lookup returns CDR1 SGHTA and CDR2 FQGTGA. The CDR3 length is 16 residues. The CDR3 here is CASSLTPAGGNYGYTF. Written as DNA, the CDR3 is TGTGCCAGCAGCTTAACTCCCGCAGGGGGCAACTATGGCTACACCTTC.

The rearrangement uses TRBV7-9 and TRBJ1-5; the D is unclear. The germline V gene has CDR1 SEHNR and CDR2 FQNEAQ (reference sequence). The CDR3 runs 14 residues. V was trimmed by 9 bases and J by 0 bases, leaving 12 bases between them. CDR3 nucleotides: TGTGCCAGTTCGGAGGCGGCTAGCAATCAGCCCCAGCATTTT. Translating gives CASSEAASNQPQHF.

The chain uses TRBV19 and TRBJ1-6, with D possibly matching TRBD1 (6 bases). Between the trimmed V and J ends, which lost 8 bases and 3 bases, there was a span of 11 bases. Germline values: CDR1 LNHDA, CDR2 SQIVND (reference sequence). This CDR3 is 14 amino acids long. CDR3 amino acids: CASRQDLYNSPLHF. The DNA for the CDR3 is TGTGCCAGTCGACAGGACCTCTATAATTCACCCCTCCACTTT. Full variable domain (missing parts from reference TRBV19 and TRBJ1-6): DGGITQSPKYLFRKEGQNVTLSCEQNLNHDAMYWYRQDPGQGLRLIYYSQIVNDFQKGDIAEGYSVSREKKESFPLTVTSAQKNPTAFYLCASRQDLYNSPLHFGNGTRLTVT.

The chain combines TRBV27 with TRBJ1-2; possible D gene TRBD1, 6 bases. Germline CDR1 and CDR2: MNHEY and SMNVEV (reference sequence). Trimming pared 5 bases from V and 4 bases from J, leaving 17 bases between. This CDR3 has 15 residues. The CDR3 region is CASSPVGGAVYGYTF. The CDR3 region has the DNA TGTGCCAGCAGTCCCGTGGGGGGGGCGGTCTATGGCTACACCTTC.

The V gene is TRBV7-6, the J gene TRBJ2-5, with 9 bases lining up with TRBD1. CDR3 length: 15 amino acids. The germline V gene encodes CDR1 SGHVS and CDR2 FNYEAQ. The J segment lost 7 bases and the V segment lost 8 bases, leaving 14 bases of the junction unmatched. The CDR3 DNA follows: TGTGCCAGCTCACTTACGGGACAGGGTGTTGTGACCCAGTACTTC. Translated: CASSLTGQGVVTQYF.

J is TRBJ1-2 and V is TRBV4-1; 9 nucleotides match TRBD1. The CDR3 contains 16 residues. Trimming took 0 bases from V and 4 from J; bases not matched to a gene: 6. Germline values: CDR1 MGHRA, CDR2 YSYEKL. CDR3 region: CASSQDPGTGSYGYTF. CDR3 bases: TGCGCCAGCAGCCAAGACCCCGGGACAGGGAGCTATGGCTACACCTTC.

This chain's CDR3 is CASRQQGGTEAFF. As DNA, the CDR3 is TGTGCCAGCAGGCAACAGGGGGGCACTGAAGCTTTCTTT. The V gene is TRBV3-1 (or the pseudogene TRBV3-2), the J gene TRBJ1-1; 8 bases are shared with TRBD1. The CDR3 covers 13 residues. CDR1 and CDR2 (germline): LGHDT, YNNKEL (reference sequence). The V and J ends lost 6 bases and 4 bases, in that order; junction bases with no gene match: 4.

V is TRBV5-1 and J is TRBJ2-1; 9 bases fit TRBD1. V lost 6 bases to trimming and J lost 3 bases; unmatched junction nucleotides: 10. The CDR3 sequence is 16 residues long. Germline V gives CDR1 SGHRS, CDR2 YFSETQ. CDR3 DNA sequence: TGCGCCAGCATTTCGGCCGGGACAGGGATCTACAATGAGCAGTTCTTC. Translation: CASISAGTGIYNEQFF. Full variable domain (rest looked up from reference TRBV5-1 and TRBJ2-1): KAGVTQTPRYLIKTRGQQVTLSCSPISGHRSVSWYQQTPGQGLQFLFEYFSETQRNKGNFPGRFSGRQFSNSRSEMNVSTLELGDSALYLCASISAGTGIYNEQFFGPGTRLTVL.

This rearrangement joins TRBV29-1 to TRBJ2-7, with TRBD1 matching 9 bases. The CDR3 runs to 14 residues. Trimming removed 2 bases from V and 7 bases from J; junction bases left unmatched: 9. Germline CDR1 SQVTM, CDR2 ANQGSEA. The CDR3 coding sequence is TGCAGCGTTGAACGTACGACAGGGGGTAGGGAGCAGTACTTC. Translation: CSVERTTGGREQYF.

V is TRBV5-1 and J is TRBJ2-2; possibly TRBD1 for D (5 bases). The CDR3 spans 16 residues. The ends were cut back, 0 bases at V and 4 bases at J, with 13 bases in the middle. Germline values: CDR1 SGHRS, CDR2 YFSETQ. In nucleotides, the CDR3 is TGCGCCAGCAGCTTGGCAGGGTCTCGTACCACCGGGGAGCTGTTTTTT. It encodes CASSLAGSRTTGELFF.

CDR3 sequence: CASSPNRVSEQYF. CDR3 in DNA: TGTGCCAGCAGCCCAAACAGGGTTTCCGAGCAGTACTTC. This chain joins TRBV14 and TRBJ2-7; D perhaps matches TRBD1 (6 bases). Germline values: CDR1 SGHDN, CDR2 FVKESK. Trimming left V 4 bases short and J 6 bases short, with 13 bases between. The CDR3 sequence is 13 residues long. The complete variable domain, with remaining parts taken from reference TRBV14 and TRBJ2-7, reads EAGVTQFPSHSVIEKGQTVTLRCDPISGHDNLYWYRRVMGKEIKFLLHFVKESKQDESGMPNNRFLAERTGGTYSTLKVQPAELEDSGVYFCASSPNRVSEQYFGPGTRLTVT.

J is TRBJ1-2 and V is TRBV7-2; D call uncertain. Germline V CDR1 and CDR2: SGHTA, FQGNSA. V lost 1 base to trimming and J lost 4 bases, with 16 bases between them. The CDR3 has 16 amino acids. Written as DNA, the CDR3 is TGTGCCAGCAGCTTAGGCGGCAGAGAGTCGAGCTATGGCTACACCTTC. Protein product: CASSLGGRESSYGYTF.

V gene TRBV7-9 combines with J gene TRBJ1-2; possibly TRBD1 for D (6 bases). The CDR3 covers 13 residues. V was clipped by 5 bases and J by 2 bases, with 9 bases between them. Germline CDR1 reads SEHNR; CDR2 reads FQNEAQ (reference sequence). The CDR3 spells CASSPGENYGYTF. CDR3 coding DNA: TGTGCCAGCAGCCCAGGGGAAAACTATGGCTACACCTTC.

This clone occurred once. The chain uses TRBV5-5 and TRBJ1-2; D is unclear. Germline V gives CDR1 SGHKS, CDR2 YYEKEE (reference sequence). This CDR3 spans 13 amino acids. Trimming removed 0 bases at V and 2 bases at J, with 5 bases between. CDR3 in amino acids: CASSLVLNYGYTF. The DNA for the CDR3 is TGTGCCAGCAGCTTGGTCCTAAACTATGGCTACACCTTC.

This CDR3 is CASSPGTGYHNEQFF. The CDR3 DNA sequence: TGTGCCAGCAGTCCCGGGACTGGTTACCACAATGAGCAGTTCTTC. The V gene is TRBV5-8, the J gene TRBJ2-1; tentative D call: TRBD2 (6 bases). The CDR3 runs 15 residues. Germline-derived CDR1 and CDR2 are SGHTS and YDEGEE. Trimming left V 5 bases short and J 5 bases short, with 17 bases between. Supplemented by reference TRBV5-8 and TRBJ2-1, the full variable domain reads EAGVTQSPTHLIKTRGQQATLRCSPISGHTSVYWYQQALGLGLQFLLWYDEGEERNRGNFPPRFSGRQFPNYSSELNVNALELEDSALYLCASSPGTGYHNEQFFGPGTRLTVL.

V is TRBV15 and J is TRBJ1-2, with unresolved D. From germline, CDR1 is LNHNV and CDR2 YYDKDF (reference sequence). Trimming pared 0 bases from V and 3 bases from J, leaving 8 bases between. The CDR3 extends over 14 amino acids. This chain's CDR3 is CATSRDNGDYGYTF. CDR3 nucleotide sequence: TGTGCCACCAGCAGAGATAACGGGGACTATGGCTACACCTTC.

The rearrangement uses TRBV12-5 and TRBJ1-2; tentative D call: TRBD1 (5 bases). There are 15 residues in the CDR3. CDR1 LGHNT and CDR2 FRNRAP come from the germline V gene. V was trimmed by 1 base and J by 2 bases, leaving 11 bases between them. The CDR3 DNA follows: TGTGCTAGTGGTTTGGGCGGGGCATCGAACTATGGCTACACCTTC. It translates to CASGLGGASNYGYTF.

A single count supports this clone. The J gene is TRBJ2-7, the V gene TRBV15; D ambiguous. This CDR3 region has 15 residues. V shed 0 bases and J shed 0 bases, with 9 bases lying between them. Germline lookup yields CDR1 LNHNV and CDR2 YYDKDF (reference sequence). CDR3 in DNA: TGTGCCACCAGCAGAGATCGAGGTTCCTCCTACGAGCAGTACTTC. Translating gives CATSRDRGSSYEQYF.

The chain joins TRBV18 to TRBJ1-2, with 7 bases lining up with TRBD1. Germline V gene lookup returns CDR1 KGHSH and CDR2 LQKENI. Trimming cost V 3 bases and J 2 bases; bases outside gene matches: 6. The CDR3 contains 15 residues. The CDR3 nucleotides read TGTGCCAGCTCACCCCTCGGGACAGAGAACTATGGCTACACCTTC. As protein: CASSPLGTENYGYTF.

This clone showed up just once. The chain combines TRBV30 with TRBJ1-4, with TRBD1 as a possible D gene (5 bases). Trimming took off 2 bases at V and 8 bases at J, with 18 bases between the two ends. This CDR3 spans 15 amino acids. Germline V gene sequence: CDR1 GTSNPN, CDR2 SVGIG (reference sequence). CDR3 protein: CAWSSGNFGGEKLFF. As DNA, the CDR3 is TGTGCCTGGAGTTCAGGCAATTTTGGGGGGGAAAAACTGTTTTTT.